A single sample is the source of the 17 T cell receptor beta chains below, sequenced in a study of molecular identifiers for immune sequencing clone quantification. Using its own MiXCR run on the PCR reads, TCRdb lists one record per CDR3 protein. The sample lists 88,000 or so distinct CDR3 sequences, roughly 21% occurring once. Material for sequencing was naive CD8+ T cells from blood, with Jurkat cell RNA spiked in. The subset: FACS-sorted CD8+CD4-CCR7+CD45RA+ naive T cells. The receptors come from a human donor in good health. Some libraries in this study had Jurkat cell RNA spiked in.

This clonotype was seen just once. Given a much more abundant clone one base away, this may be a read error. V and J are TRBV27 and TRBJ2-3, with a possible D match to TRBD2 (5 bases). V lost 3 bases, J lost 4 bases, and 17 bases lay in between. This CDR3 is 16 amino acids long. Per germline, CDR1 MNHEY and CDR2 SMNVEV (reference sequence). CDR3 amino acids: CASSLAGPPFADTQYF. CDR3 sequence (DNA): TGTGCCAGCAGTTTGGCGGGTCCTCCTTTCGCAGATACGCAGTATTTT.

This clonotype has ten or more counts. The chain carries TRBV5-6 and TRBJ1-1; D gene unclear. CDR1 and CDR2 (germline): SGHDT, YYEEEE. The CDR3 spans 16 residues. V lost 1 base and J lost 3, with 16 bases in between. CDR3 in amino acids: CASSLSNYGIYTEAFF. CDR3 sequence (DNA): TGTGCCAGCAGCTTGTCTAACTACGGGATCTACACTGAAGCTTTCTTT.

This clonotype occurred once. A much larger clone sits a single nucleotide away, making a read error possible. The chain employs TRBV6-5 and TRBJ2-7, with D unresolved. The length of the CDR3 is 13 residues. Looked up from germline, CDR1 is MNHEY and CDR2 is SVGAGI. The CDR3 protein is CASTDHLSHEQYF. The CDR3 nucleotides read TGTGCCAGCACGGACCACCTCTCCCACGAGCAGTACTTC.

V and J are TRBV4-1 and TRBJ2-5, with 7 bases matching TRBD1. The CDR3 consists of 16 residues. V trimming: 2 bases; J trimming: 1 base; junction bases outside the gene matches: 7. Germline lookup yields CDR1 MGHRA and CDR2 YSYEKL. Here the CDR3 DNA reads TGCGCCAGCAGCCAAACGGGACAGTCCAGCCAAGAGACCCAGTACTTC. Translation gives CASSQTGQSSQETQYF.

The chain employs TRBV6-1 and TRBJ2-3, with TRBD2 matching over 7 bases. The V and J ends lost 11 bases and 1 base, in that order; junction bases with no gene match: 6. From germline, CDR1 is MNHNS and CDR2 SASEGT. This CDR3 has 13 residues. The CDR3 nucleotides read TGTGCCGGGTGGGGGGGGGGCACAGATACGCAGTATTTT. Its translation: CAGWGGGTDTQYF.

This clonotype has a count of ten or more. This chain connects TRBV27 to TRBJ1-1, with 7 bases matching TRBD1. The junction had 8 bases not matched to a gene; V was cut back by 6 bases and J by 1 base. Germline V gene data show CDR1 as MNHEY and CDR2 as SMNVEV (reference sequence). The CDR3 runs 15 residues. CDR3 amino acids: CASSSFRQGNTEAFF. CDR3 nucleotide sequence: TGTGCCAGCAGCTCCTTTCGACAGGGGAACACTGAAGCTTTCTTT.

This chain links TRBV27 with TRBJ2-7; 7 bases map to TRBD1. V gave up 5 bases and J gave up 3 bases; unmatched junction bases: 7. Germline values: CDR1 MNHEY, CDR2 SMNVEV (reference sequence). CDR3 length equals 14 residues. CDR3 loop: CASSPRDSYYEQYF. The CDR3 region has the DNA TGTGCCAGCAGTCCTCGGGACAGCTACTACGAGCAGTACTTC.

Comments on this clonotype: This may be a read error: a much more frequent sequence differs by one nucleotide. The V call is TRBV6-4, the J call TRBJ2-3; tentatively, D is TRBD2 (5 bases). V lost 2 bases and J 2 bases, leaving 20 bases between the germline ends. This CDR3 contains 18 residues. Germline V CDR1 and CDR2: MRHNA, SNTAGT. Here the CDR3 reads CASSDGYPGGSYTDTQYF. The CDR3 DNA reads TGTGCCAGCAGTGACGGCTATCCTGGCGGGTCTTACACAGATACGCAGTATTTT.

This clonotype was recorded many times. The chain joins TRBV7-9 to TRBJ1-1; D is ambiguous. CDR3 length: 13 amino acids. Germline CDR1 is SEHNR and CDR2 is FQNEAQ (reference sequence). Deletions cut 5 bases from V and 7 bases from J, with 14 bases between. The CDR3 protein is CASSPPAQFEAFF. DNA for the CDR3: TGTGCCAGCAGCCCCCCCGCACAATTTGAAGCTTTCTTT.

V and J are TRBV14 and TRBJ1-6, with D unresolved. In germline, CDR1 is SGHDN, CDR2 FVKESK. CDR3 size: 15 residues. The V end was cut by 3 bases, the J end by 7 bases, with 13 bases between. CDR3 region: CASSHREWANSPLHF. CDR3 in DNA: TGTGCCAGCAGCCACCGAGAGTGGGCGAATTCACCCCTCCACTTT.

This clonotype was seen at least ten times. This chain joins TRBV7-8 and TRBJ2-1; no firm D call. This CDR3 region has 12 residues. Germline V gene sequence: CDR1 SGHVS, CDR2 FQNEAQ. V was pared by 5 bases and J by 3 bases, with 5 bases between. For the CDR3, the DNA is TGTGCCAGCAGCCCAGACTACAATGAGCAGTTCTTC. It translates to CASSPDYNEQFF.

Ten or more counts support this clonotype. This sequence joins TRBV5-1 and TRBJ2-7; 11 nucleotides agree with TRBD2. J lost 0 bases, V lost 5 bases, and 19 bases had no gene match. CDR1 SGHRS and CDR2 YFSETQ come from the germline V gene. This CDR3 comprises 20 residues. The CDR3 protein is CASSAQILLAGVLSSYEQYF. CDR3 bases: TGCGCCAGCAGTGCCCAGATTTTACTAGCGGGAGTGCTGAGCTCCTACGAGCAGTACTTC.

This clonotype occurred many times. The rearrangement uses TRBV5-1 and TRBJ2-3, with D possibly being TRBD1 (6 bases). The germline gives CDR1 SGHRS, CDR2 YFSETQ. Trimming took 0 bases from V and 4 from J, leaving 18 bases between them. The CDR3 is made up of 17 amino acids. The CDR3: CASSLGTGSFSADTQYF. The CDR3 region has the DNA TGCGCCAGCAGCTTGGGTACAGGGTCATTTTCCGCAGATACGCAGTATTTT.

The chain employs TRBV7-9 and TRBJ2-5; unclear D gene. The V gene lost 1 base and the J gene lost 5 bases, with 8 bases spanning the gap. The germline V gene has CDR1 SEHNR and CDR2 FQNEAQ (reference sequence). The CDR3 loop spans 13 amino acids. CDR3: CASSLVSSETQYF. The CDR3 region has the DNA TGTGCCAGCAGCTTAGTTAGTAGCGAGACCCAGTACTTC.

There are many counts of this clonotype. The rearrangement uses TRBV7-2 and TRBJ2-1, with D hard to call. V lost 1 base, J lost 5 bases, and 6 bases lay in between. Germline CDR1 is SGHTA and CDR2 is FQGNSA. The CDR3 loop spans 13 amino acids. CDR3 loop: CASSLDRHNEQFF. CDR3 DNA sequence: TGTGCCAGCAGCTTAGACCGACACAATGAGCAGTTCTTC.

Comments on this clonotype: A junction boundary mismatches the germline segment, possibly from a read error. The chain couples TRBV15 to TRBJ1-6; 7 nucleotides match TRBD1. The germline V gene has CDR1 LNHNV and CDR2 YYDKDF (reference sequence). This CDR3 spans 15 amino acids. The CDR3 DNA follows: TGTGTCACCAGCAGAGATCGACAGGGAGGTTCACCCCTCCACTTT. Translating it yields CVTSRDRQGGSPLHF.

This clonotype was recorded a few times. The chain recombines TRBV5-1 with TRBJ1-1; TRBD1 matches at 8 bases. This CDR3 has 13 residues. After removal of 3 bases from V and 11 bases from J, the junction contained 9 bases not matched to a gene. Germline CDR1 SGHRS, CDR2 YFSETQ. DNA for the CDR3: TGCGCCAGCAGCTCCACAGGGGGTGGGGTGGCTTTCTTT. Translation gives CASSSTGGGVAFF.